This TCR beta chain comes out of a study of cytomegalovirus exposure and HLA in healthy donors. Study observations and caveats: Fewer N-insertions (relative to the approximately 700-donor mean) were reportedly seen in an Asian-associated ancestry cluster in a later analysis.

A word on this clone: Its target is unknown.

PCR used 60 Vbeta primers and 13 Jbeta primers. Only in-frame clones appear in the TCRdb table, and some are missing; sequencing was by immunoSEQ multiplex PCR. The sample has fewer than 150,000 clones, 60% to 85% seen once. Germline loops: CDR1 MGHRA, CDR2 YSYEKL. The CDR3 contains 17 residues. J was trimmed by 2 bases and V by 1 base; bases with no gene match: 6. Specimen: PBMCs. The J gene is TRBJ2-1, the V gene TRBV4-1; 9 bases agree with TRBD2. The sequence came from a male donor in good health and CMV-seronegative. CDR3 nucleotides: TGCGCCAGCAGCCAAGTTCTAGCGGGGCCGACCTACAATGAGCAGTTCTTC. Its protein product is CASSQVLAGPTYNEQFF.